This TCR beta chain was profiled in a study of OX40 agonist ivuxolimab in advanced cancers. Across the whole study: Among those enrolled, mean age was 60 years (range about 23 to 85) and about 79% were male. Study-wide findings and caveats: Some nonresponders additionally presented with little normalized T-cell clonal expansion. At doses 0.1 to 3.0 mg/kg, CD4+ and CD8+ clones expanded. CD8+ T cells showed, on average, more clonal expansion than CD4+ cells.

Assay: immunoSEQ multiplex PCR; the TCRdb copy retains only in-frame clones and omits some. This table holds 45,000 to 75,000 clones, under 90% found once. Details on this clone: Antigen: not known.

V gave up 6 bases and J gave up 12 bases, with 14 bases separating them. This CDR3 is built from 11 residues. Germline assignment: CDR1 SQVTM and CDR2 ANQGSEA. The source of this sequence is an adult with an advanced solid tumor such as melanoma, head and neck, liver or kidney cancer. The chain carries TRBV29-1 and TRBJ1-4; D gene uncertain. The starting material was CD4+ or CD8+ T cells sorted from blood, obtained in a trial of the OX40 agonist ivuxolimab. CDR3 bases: TGCAGCGTGGGGAGGATTGGGGAACTGTTTTTT. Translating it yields CSVGRIGELFF.